This TCR beta chain was recorded in a study of blood T cell repertoires in COVID-19. Study-wide background: Sites across the United States, Italy and Spain contributed samples from acute and convalescent COVID-19.

Seattle's cohort entered during active infection and was followed longitudinally. Per the authors' pipeline: The assay estimated nucleated cells by amplifying reference gene primers. Only in-frame clones appear in the TCRdb table, and some are missing; sequencing was by immunoSEQ multiplex PCR. The DNA was the basis for D and trimming; V, J and clone size are from that table. The table lists roughly 480,000 clones, 80% to 90% of them singletons. Germline CDR1 is SGDLS and CDR2 is YYNGEE. The CDR3 is 16 residues long. With 3 bases removed from V and 2 bases from J, the gap between germline ends came to 16 bases.

Specimen: peripheral blood. The V and J genes are TRBV9 and TRBJ2-3, with a tentative D call TRBD2 (6 bases). This clonotype was obtained from a man aged 18 to 29 with COVID-19, enrolled during active disease. CDR3 nucleotides: TGTGCCAGCAGCGCCTCGGGTAGCGGCGTCACAGATACGCAGTATTTT. Encoded protein: CASSASGSGVTDTQYF. Filled out from reference TRBV9 and TRBJ2-3, the complete variable domain reads DSGVTQTPKHLITATGQRVTLRCSPRSGDLSVYWYQQSLDQGLQFLIQYYNGEERAKGNILERFSAQQFPDLHSELNLSSLELGDSALYFCASSASGSGVTDTQYFGPGTRLTVL.